A single sample is the source of the 17 T cell receptor beta chains below, sequenced in a study of blood T cell repertoires in COVID-19. Produced via immunoSEQ multiplex PCR; TCRdb's table is partial and in-frame only. The profile shows about 310,000 clones, over 75% of them singletons. Sequencing was performed on peripheral blood. These receptors were collected from a man aged 50 to 60 with active or convalescent COVID-19.

This chain connects TRBV18 to TRBJ1-1; 8 positions agree with TRBD1. Unmatched junction bases numbered 4, after V lost 1 base and J lost 3 bases. The CDR3 has 15 residues. Germline V gives CDR1 KGHSH, CDR2 LQKENI. The CDR3 DNA sequence: TGTGCCAGCTCACCACAGGACAGGGTTTACACTGAAGCTTTCTTT. Its protein is CASSPQDRVYTEAFF.

The rearrangement links TRBV30 to TRBJ2-6, with 9 bases aligning to TRBD1. Germline V gives CDR1 GTSNPN, CDR2 SVGIG (reference sequence). The CDR3 is made up of 11 amino acids. The V gene end was trimmed by 2 bases and the J gene end by 17 bases; junction bases not matched to a gene: 4. As DNA, the CDR3 is TGTGCCTGGAGTAAAGACAGGGGGTTGACTTTC. Translation gives CAWSKDRGLTF.

This rearrangement joins TRBV5-4 to TRBJ2-1; tentatively, D is TRBD1 (6 bases). Trimming took off 4 bases at V and 0 bases at J, with 11 bases between the two ends. The germline gives CDR1 SGHNT, CDR2 YYREEE (reference sequence). The CDR3 has 15 residues. The CDR3 loop reads CASSARDISYNEQFF. Written as DNA, the CDR3 is TGTGCCAGCAGCGCCCGGGACATCTCCTACAATGAGCAGTTCTTC. Looking up the rest from reference TRBV5-4 and TRBJ2-1 gives the full variable domain: ETGVTQSPTHLIKTRGQQVTLRCSSQSGHNTVSWYQQALGQGPQFIFQYYREEENGRGNFPPRFSGLQFPNYSSELNVNALELDDSALYLCASSARDISYNEQFFGPGTRLTVL.

CDR3 protein: CASSVGYWGGIDNEQFF. CDR3 nucleotides: TGTGCCAGCAGCGTAGGGTATTGGGGGGGCATCGACAATGAGCAGTTCTTC. This chain links TRBV9 with TRBJ2-1; D may be TRBD2 (7 bases). CDR3 length: 17 residues. CDR1 and CDR2 (germline): SGDLS, YYNGEE. Trimming took off 0 bases at V and 5 bases at J, with 18 bases between the two ends.

The CDR3 DNA follows: TGTGCCAGCAGGAGACAGGGCGCAACTAATGAAAAACTGTTTTTT. Its translation is CASRRQGATNEKLFF. The V and J genes are TRBV6-5 and TRBJ1-4, with 7 bases aligning to TRBD1. Germline V lookup: CDR1 MNHEY, CDR2 SVGAGI. V lost 6 bases, J lost 0 bases, and 4 bases stayed unmatched. CDR3 length equals 15 residues.

The chain combines TRBV7-9 with TRBJ1-4, with no clear D. Between the trimmed V and J ends, which lost 4 bases and 0 bases, there was a span of 15 bases. The CDR3 covers 17 residues. Germline assignment: CDR1 SEHNR and CDR2 FQNEAQ (reference sequence). This CDR3 reads CASSSYLNTATNEKLFF. CDR3 nucleotide sequence: TGTGCCAGCAGCTCATACCTCAATACGGCAACTAATGAAAAACTGTTTTTT.

The chain recombines TRBV19 with TRBJ2-5, with D unclear. CDR1 and CDR2 (germline): LNHDA, SQIVND (reference sequence). Trimming shortened V by 6 bases and J by 2 bases, and 10 bases separated the two germline ends. This CDR3 spans 13 amino acids. CDR3 DNA sequence: TGTGCCAGTAGCTCAGGTTATCAAGAGACCCAGTACTTC. Amino acid sequence: CASSSGYQETQYF.

The rearrangement uses TRBV10-3 and TRBJ1-1; a possible D gene is TRBD1 (5 bases). There are 14 residues in the CDR3. CDR1 ENHRY and CDR2 SYGVKD come from the germline V gene. V dropped 6 bases and J dropped 10 bases, with 21 bases sitting between them. Here the CDR3 DNA reads TGTGCCATCAGCCCCCGGGGGGACGGCTCCTCAGCTTTCTTT. Protein product: CAISPRGDGSSAFF.

The genes are TRBV3-1 (or the pseudogene TRBV3-2) and TRBJ1-2; D may be TRBD1 (6 bases). Per germline, CDR1 LGHDT and CDR2 YNNKEL (reference sequence). The V and J ends lost 1 base and 5 bases respectively, with 17 bases between them. This CDR3 is 16 amino acids long. This chain's CDR3 is CASSQVGGGPSYGYTF. The CDR3 region has the DNA TGTGCCAGCAGCCAAGTGGGCGGGGGGCCGAGTTATGGCTACACCTTC.

The gene calls are TRBV10-3 and TRBJ2-1, with 7 positions matching TRBD1. The CDR3 is 18 amino acids. The germline V gene has CDR1 ENHRY and CDR2 SYGVKD. Trimming at V came to 4 bases and at J to 2 bases, leaving 14 bases not matched to a gene. Here the CDR3 reads CAISGTTGPSPTYNEQFF. CDR3 DNA sequence: TGTGCCATCAGTGGGACGACAGGGCCCTCTCCAACCTACAATGAGCAGTTCTTC.

The gene calls are TRBV11-2 and TRBJ2-4; no definite D call. Trimming left V 5 bases short and J 3 bases short, with 8 bases between. The CDR3 contains 13 residues. Germline-derived CDR1 and CDR2 are SGHAT and FQNNGV. This CDR3 reads CASSPLVKNIQYF. The CDR3 bases are TGTGCCAGCAGCCCCCTCGTCAAAAACATTCAGTACTTC.

Details on this clone: Other DNA sequences of this sample code for an identical CDR3. The chain joins TRBV18 to TRBJ1-1; tentative D call: TRBD1 (6 bases). This CDR3 spans 13 amino acids. Trimming pared 3 bases from V and 4 bases from J, leaving 9 bases between. From germline, CDR1 is KGHSH and CDR2 LQKENI. In DNA, the CDR3 is TGTGCCAGCTCACCTCAAGGGGGCACTGAAGCTTTCTTT. Its protein product is CASSPQGGTEAFF.

This chain joins TRBV19 and TRBJ2-2; no clear D. CDR1 is LNHDA and CDR2 is SQIVND in the germline V gene (reference sequence). CDR3 length: 13 residues. The V end lost 3 bases, the J end lost 1 base, and 3 bases lay between the germline ends. In DNA, the CDR3 is TGTGCCAGTAGTATCGGGAACACCGGGGAGCTGTTTTTT. Translated, it gives CASSIGNTGELFF.

This clone was counted a few times. The chain joins TRBV7-6 to TRBJ1-5, with D hard to call. Germline V gives CDR1 SGHVS, CDR2 FNYEAQ. Trimming took off 2 bases at V and 1 base at J, with 3 bases between the two ends. This CDR3 comprises 13 residues. CDR3 bases: TGTGCCAGCAGCTTACAGAGCAATCAGCCCCAGCATTTT. Translating gives CASSLQSNQPQHF.

The J gene is TRBJ1-5, the V gene TRBV24-1; D not resolved. The CDR3 loop spans 15 amino acids. Trimming left V 4 bases short and J 6 bases short, with 15 bases between. Germline-derived CDR1 and CDR2 are KGHDR and SFDVKD. The CDR3 DNA follows: TGTGCCACCAGTGACCCGACACGGGGAAGTCAGCCCCAGCATTTT. Its protein product is CATSDPTRGSQPQHF.

V gene TRBV18 combines with J gene TRBJ1-1, with a weak D call TRBD1 (6 bases). Per germline, CDR1 KGHSH and CDR2 LQKENI. CDR3 length: 13 amino acids. V shed 6 bases and J shed 3 bases, with 11 bases lying between them. CDR3 sequence (DNA): TGTGCCAGCTCGGGGACAAGAGACACTGAAGCTTTCTTT. It encodes CASSGTRDTEAFF.

The chain employs TRBV19 and TRBJ2-3, with D unresolved. V shed 4 bases and J shed 1 base, with 12 bases lying between them. This CDR3 spans 15 amino acids. CDR1 and CDR2 from the germline V gene are LNHDA and SQIVND (reference sequence). In DNA form, the CDR3 reads TGTGCCAGTAGTAGCGCCTCATTTGGCACAGATACGCAGTATTTT. Translating it yields CASSSASFGTDTQYF.